The 15 T cell receptor beta chains below all came from one sample that was sequenced in a study of T cells after yellow fever vaccination. TCRdb analysed the 5' RACE reads with MiXCR anew, one entry per CDR3 protein. The profile covers fewer than 100,000 distinct CDR3 sequences, with 7.5% to 10% appearing a single time and roughly 17% taken by the ten largest. The sequencing here drew on CD8+ T cells not binding an NS4B(214-222) dextramer, sorted from PBMCs, taken around 16 days after the first yellow fever vaccination. These receptors were obtained from a man between 18 and 29 years old who received the YFV17D yellow fever vaccine.

The chain recombines TRBV20-1 with TRBJ2-2, with D possibly being TRBD1 (5 bases). Per the germline V gene, CDR1 is DFQATT and CDR2 is SNEGSKA (reference sequence). Trimming cost V 0 bases and J 1 base, with 9 bases left between them. The length of the CDR3 is 15 residues. In DNA form, the CDR3 reads TGCAGTGCTAGAGATTTGGACAAGAACACCGGGGAGCTGTTTTTT. It is translated as CSARDLDKNTGELFF.

V gene TRBV12-3 or TRBV12-4 combines with J gene TRBJ1-2; D gene uncertain. V lost 8 bases and J 2 bases, leaving 9 bases between the germline ends. The CDR3 covers 12 residues. CDR3 residues: CASLRGNYGYTF. The CDR3 nucleotides read TGTGCCAGCCTCCGGGGAAACTATGGCTACACCTTC.

Comments on this clonotype: A much larger clone lies one base from this, so it may be a read error. J is TRBJ2-1 and V is TRBV11-1; 7 bases map to TRBD1. The J call is uncertain, as TRBJ2-7 better fits the DNA end. Germline CDR1 is SGHAT and CDR2 is FQDESV (reference sequence). This CDR3 comprises 14 residues. The CDR3 bases are TGTGCCAGCAGCCTAGGACAGGTAAACAATGAGCAGTACTTC. It yields the protein CASSLGQVNNEQYF.

This clonotype was found a few times. The chain couples TRBV6-6 to TRBJ2-3; D might be TRBD2 (5 bases). Germline values: CDR1 MNHNY, CDR2 SVGAGI (reference sequence). V lost 7 bases and J lost 5, with 13 bases in between. The CDR3 is 13 residues long. CDR3 bases: TGTGCCAGCACCGACACTAGGCAAGATACGCAGTATTTT. The encoded protein is CASTDTRQDTQYF.

The chain joins TRBV2 to TRBJ1-2; D might be TRBD1 (6 bases). Germline V lookup: CDR1 SNHLY, CDR2 FYNNEI. This CDR3 has 12 residues. With 3 bases removed from V and 7 bases from J, the gap between germline ends came to 9 bases. Written as DNA, the CDR3 is TGTGCCAGCAGTGAGGGGGCGTTTGGCTACACCTTC. As protein: CASSEGAFGYTF.

V is TRBV23-1 and J is TRBJ2-1, with D perhaps matching TRBD1 (5 bases). TRBV23-1 is known as an ORF, though its function is uncertain. The CDR3 loop spans 15 amino acids. V lost 8 bases, J lost 6 bases, and 20 bases lay in between. The CDR3 spells CASGLSFPGINEQFF. Here the CDR3 DNA reads TGCGCCAGCGGCCTTTCTTTCCCAGGGATCAATGAGCAGTTCTTC.

Of note for this clonotype: A much more abundant neighbour one base away suggests this may be a read error. V usage is TRBV7-6 and J usage is TRBJ2-1; D tentatively fits TRBD1 or TRBD2 (7 bases each). CDR3 length: 16 amino acids. Germline CDR1 reads SGHVS; CDR2 reads FNYEAQ. CDR3: CDSSPSTGDYYNEQFF. For the CDR3, the DNA is TGTGACAGCAGCCCGAGCACAGGGGACTACTACAATGAGCAGTTCTTC.

The chain has TRBV6-5 and TRBJ1-1; perhaps TRBD1 as D (5 bases). The CDR3 length is 14 residues. Germline V CDR1 and CDR2: MNHEY, SVGAGI. V lost 2 bases and J lost 1, with 8 bases in between. CDR3: CASSYLQANTEAFF. The CDR3 DNA reads TGTGCCAGCAGTTACCTACAGGCGAACACTGAAGCTTTCTTT.

This clonotype has ten or more counts. The chain uses TRBV12-3 or TRBV12-4 and TRBJ2-1, with a tentative D call TRBD2 (7 bases). The CDR3 runs 15 residues. Trimming stripped 3 bases from V and 4 bases from J, with 13 bases between. The CDR3 DNA reads TGTGCCAGCAGTTTGGGGGGGGCAGAATACAATGAGCAGTTCTTC. Its protein is CASSLGGAEYNEQFF.

This chain joins TRBV3-1 and TRBJ2-7; the match to TRBD2 covers 9 bases. The CDR3 has 17 residues. The V gene end was trimmed by 6 bases and the J gene end by 3 bases; junction bases not matched to a gene: 15. Looked up from germline, CDR1 is LGHDT and CDR2 is YNNKEL (reference sequence). The CDR3, as DNA: TGTGCCAGCAGTCCCGATGTAGCGGGGGAAGCTGACTACGAGCAGTACTTC. It encodes CASSPDVAGEADYEQYF.

This clonotype has at least ten counts. The chain recombines TRBV18 with TRBJ1-1; tentative D call: TRBD1 (5 bases). V lost 1 base and J lost 3, with 12 bases in between. The CDR3 runs 15 residues. Germline V CDR1 and CDR2: KGHSH, LQKENI. The DNA for the CDR3 is TGTGCCAGCTCACCACAAGGGGAACCCCACACTGAAGCTTTCTTT. Its translation is CASSPQGEPHTEAFF.

This clonotype was detected a few times. The gene calls are TRBV19 and TRBJ2-1; a weak D match, TRBD2 (7 bases). The CDR3 has 15 amino acids. Germline V CDR1 and CDR2: LNHDA, SQIVND (reference sequence). Trimming took off 6 bases at V and 4 bases at J, with 16 bases between the two ends. The CDR3 bases are TGTGCCAGTAGCCTACCGGGGGGCAGGTACAATGAGCAGTTCTTC. Translation gives CASSLPGGRYNEQFF.

The gene calls are TRBV7-8 and TRBJ2-1, with 7 bases fitting TRBD2. V gave up 8 bases and J gave up 8 bases; unmatched junction bases: 18. The length of the CDR3 is 16 residues. Germline CDR1 SGHVS, CDR2 FQNEAQ. The CDR3 coding sequence is TGTGCCAGCGCAGTAAGCGGGACTCCCCTTCCCGATGAGCAGTTCTTC. It yields the protein CASAVSGTPLPDEQFF.

V gene TRBV7-2 combines with J gene TRBJ2-1; TRBD2 matches at 13 bases. The CDR3 contains 17 residues. Trimming removed 5 bases from V and 4 bases from J; junction bases left unmatched: 8. Germline CDR1 reads SGHTA; CDR2 reads FQGNSA. Here the CDR3 reads CASSLGLAGNPYNEQFF. CDR3 sequence (DNA): TGTGCCAGCAGCCTGGGACTAGCGGGGAATCCTTACAATGAGCAGTTCTTC.

This clonotype was seen a handful of times. The chain combines TRBV23-1 with TRBJ2-2; possible D gene TRBD1, 6 bases. TRBV23-1 counts as an open reading frame of uncertain function. V was clipped by 6 bases and J by 3 bases, with 14 bases between them. The length of the CDR3 is 15 residues. CDR3 sequence: CASSPTGWDTGELFF. As DNA, the CDR3 is TGCGCCAGCAGCCCTACAGGGTGGGACACCGGGGAGCTGTTTTTT.